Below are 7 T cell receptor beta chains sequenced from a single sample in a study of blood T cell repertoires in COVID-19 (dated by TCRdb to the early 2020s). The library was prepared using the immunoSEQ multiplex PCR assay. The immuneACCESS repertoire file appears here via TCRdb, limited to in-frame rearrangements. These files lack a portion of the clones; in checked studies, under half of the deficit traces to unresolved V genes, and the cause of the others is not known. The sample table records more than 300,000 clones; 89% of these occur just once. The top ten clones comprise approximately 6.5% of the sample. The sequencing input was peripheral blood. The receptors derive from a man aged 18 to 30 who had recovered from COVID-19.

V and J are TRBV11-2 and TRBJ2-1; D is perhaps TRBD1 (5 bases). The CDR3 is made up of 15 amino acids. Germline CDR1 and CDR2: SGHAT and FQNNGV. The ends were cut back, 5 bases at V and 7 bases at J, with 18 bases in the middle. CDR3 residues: CASSTTGIGQNEQFF. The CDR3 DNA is TGTGCCAGCAGCACCACAGGAATCGGGCAGAATGAGCAGTTCTTC.

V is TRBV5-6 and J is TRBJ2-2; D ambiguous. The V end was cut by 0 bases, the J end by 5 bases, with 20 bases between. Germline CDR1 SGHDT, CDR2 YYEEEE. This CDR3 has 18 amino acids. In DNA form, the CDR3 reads TGTGCCAGCAGCTTGGTCGCTGTTCCGGGTCGGCCAACCGGGGAGCTGTTTTTT. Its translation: CASSLVAVPGRPTGELFF.

CDR3 region: CASSYRQNTGELFF. The DNA of the CDR3 is TGTGCCAGCAGTTACCGACAGAACACCGGGGAGCTGTTTTTT. V usage is TRBV6-5 and J usage is TRBJ2-2; unclear D gene. V lost 2 bases and J 1 base, leaving 5 bases between the germline ends. The germline gives CDR1 MNHEY, CDR2 SVGAGI. There are 14 residues in the CDR3.

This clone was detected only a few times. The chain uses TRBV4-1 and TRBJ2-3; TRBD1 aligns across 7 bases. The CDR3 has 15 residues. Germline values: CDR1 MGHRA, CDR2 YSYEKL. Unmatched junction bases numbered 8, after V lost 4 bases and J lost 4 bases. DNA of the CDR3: TGCGCCAGCAGCCGTATGGACAGGCGCGCAGATACGCAGTATTTT. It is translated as CASSRMDRRADTQYF.

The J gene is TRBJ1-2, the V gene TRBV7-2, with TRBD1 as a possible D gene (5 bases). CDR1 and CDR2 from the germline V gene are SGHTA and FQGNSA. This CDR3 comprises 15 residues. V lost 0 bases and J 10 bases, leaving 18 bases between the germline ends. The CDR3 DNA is TGTGCCAGCAGCTTAGCGCGGGGCGGCGGGCTAGTCTACACCTTC. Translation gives CASSLARGGGLVYTF. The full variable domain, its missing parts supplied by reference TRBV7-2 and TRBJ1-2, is GAGVSQSPSNKVTEKGKDVELRCDPISGHTALYWYRQSLGQGLEFLIYFQGNSAPDKSGLPSDRFSAERTGGSVSTLTIQRTQQEDSAVYLCASSLARGGGLVYTFGSGTRLTVV.

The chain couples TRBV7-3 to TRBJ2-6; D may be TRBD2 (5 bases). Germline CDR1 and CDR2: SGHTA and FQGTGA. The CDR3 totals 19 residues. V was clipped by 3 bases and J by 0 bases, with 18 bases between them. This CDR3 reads CASSFRLGPRDSGANVLTF. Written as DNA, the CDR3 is TGTGCCAGCAGCTTTAGGTTAGGTCCCCGGGACTCTGGGGCCAACGTCCTGACTTTC.

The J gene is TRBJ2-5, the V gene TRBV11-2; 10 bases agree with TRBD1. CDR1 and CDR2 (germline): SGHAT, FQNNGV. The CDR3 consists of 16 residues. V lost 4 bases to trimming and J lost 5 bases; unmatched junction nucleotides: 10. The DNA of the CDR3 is TGTGCCAGCAGCTCCCCGGCCGGGACAGGGGAGGAGACCCAGTACTTC. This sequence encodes CASSSPAGTGEETQYF. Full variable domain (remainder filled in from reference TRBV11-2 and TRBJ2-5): EAGVAQSPRYKIIEKRQSVAFWCNPISGHATLYWYQQILGQGPKLLIQFQNNGVVDDSQLPKDRFSAERLKGVDSTLKIQPAKLEDSAVYLCASSSPAGTGEETQYFGPGTRLLVL.